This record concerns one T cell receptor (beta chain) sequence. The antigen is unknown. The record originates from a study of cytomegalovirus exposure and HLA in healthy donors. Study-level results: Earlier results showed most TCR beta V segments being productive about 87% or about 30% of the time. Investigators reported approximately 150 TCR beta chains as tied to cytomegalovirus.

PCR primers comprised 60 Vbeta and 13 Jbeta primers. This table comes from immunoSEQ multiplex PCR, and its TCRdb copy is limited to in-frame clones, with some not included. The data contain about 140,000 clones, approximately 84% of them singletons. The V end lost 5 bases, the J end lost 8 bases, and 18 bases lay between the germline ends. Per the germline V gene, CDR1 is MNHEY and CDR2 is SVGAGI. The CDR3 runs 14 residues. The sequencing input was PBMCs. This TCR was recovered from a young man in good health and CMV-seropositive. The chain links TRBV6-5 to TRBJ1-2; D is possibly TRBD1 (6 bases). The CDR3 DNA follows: TGTGCCAGCAGTACAACAACAGGGATTATGGGCTACACCTTC. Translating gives CASSTTTGIMGYTF.